These T cell receptor beta chains were read from a single sample in a study of cytomegalovirus exposure and HLA in healthy donors. Method: immunoSEQ multiplex PCR; TCRdb's copy keeps in-frame clones and lacks some. This sample has some 96,000 clones, with 64% found just once. The sequencing input was PBMCs. Source of these receptors: a man in his 60s in good health and CMV-seronegative. CDR3s include the opening cysteine and the closing phenylalanine or tryptophan. A D gene is named only where the DNA matches it firmly. The size of a clone is reported for some rows only, either as once, few or many, or as a class for expanded clones.

TRBJ1-4,NA,TRBV27,TRBD1,TGTGCCAGCAGTCCAGACAGGGGGCGTGATGAAAAACTGTTTTTT,CASSPDRGRDEKLFF
TRBJ2-7,NA,TRBV6-5,TRBD2,TGTGCCAGCAGGGCGGGAGGTTCCTACGAGCAGTACTTC,CASRAGGSYEQYF
TRBJ2-2,NA,TRBV6-1,NA,TGTGCCAGCAGTGAAGCGGCAGGGAACATCGGGGAGCTGTTTTTT,CASSEAAGNIGELFF
TRBJ1-1,NA,TRBV19,TRBD1,TGTGCCAGTAGTCCCGGGACAGGGAGGACTGAAGCTTTCTTT,CASSPGTGRTEAFF
TRBJ1-3,NA,TRBV27,NA,TGTGCCAGCAGTTCCCATGCAGGCTCTGGAAACACCATATATTTT,CASSSHAGSGNTIYF
TRBJ1-2,NA,TRBV19,TRBD1,TGTGCCAGTAGGCCGGTAGGACAGGGAATGACTGGCTACACCTTC,CASRPVGQGMTGYTF
TRBJ1-5,NA,TRBV6-1,TRBD1,TGTGCCAGCAGTGATGGGACAGGGGGAAGCCCACAGCATTTT,CASSDGTGGSPQHF
TRBJ2-7,NA,TRBV6-5,TRBD1,TGTGCCAGCAGTAGTACCGGGACAGGGTACTACGAGCAGTACTTC,CASSSTGTGYYEQYF
TRBJ1-5,NA,TRBV18,NA,TGTGCCAGCTCACCGACAATAAATCAGCCCCAGCATTTT,CASSPTINQPQHF
TRBJ2-7,NA,TRBV19,NA,TGTGCCACCTACGGGACAAACTACGAGCAGTACTTC,CATYGTNYEQYF
TRBJ2-3,NA,TRBV14,TRBD2,TGTGCCAGCAGCCCCGCTAGCGGATTTTACACAGATACGCAGTATTTT,CASSPASGFYTDTQYF
TRBJ1-2,NA,TRBV6-6,NA,TGTGCCAGCAGTTCTTTAAACCGGCGGTTTACCTTC,CASSSLNRRFTF
TRBJ1-2,NA,TRBV19,NA,TGTGCCAGCTCGAAGGGGCAGGGAGGGGTAAGGTATGGCTACACCTTC,CASSKGQGGVRYGYTF
TRBJ2-3,NA,TRBV6-1,TRBD2,TGTGCCAGCAGTGAAGCTGCGGGAGAGGGGAATACGCAGTATTTT,CASSEAAGEGNTQYF
TRBJ2-1,NA,TRBV7-9,NA,TGTGCCAGCAGGGCGGAGGTCTCTAGCTTATACAATGAGCAGTTCTTC,CASRAEVSSLYNEQFF
TRBJ2-3,NA,TRBV10-2,NA,TGCGCCAGCAGTGAGGACAGGAGCCCAGGAGATACGCAGTATTTT,CASSEDRSPGDTQYF
TRBJ2-7,few,TRBV5-8,TRBD1,TGTGCCAGCAGCCGAGAGGGGACAGGGCTCTACGAGCAGTACTTC,CASSREGTGLYEQYF
TRBJ2-2,NA,TRBV6-4,NA,TGTGCCAGCAGTGACCGTAGAACGTCGGACACCGGGGAGCTGTTTTTT,CASSDRRTSDTGELFF
TRBJ1-1,NA,TRBV6-5,NA,TGTGCCAGCACGCTTTCGGGGTGGCACACTGAAGCTTTCTTT,CASTLSGWHTEAFF
TRBJ1-2,NA,TRBV2,TRBD1,TGTGCCAGCAGGGAACAGACAGGGATGGGCTATGGCTACACCTTC,CASREQTGMGYGYTF
TRBJ2-1,NA,TRBV19,NA,TGTGCCAGTAGTATAGTAGCGGCTTACTACAATGAGCAGTTCTTC,CASSIVAAYYNEQFF
TRBJ2-2,NA,TRBV5-6,TRBD1,TGTGCCAGCAGCCCGGGGACAGGGGGCCACACCGGGGAGCTGTTTTTT,CASSPGTGGHTGELFF
TRBJ1-1,NA,TRBV6-1,NA,TGTGCCAGCAGACTGACGGAGATGAACACTGAAGCTTTCTTT,CASRLTEMNTEAFF
TRBJ2-3,NA,TRBV30,TRBD2,TGTGCCTGGTCCCGGGGACTAGCAAGCACAGATACGCAGTATTTT,CAWSRGLASTDTQYF
TRBJ2-7,few,TRBV14,TRBD1,TGTGCCAGCAGCCAAACCGGGACAGCAAACGAGCAGTACTTC,CASSQTGTANEQYF
TRBJ2-2,once,TRBV2,TRBD2,TGTGCCAGCAGTGAAAACGGCGGGAGGAACACCGGGGAGCTGTTTTTT,CASSENGGRNTGELFF
TRBJ1-1,NA,TRBV7-3,NA,TGTGCCAGCAGCTTAACCTCCCAGGGCGAAGCTTTCTTT,CASSLTSQGEAFF
TRBJ1-5,NA,TRBV13,TRBD1,TGTGCCAGCAGCTCAGGACAGGGAGTCAATCAGCCCCAGCATTTT,CASSSGQGVNQPQHF
TRBJ2-7,few,TRBV14,NA,TGTGCCAGCAGCCAAGTGGGGAAGGGGTTCGTCGAGCAGTACTTC,CASSQVGKGFVEQYF
TRBJ2-1,NA,TRBV7-6,NA,TGTGCCAGCAGCTTATCGGGCAGGGTGGACAATGAGCAGTTCTTC,CASSLSGRVDNEQFF
TRBJ2-3,NA,TRBV7-9,NA,TGTTCCAGCAGCTTAAGCCTAGCGAAGGGTACGCAGTATTTT,CSSSLSLAKGTQYF
TRBJ2-4,NA,TRBV6-5,NA,TGTGCCAGCAGTTCTGGACAGCTAGCCAAAAACATTCAGTACTTC,CASSSGQLAKNIQYF
TRBJ2-3,NA,TRBV5-6,TRBD1,TGTGCCAGCAGCGTGGACAGGGGGCCAGGGCAGTATTTT,CASSVDRGPGQYF
TRBJ2-5,NA,TRBV5-6,TRBD1,TGTGCCAGCAGCTCCACAGGGGGCCGGGAGACCCAGTACTTC,CASSSTGGRETQYF
TRBJ2-5,NA,TRBV10-1,TRBD2,TGCGCCAGCAGTGGGACTAGCGGGGACCAAGAGACCCAGTACTTC,CASSGTSGDQETQYF
TRBJ1-2,NA,TRBV28,NA,TGTGCCAGCAGTTTATTTCTAACTGGCTACACCTTC,CASSLFLTGYTF
TRBJ1-1,NA,TRBV6-5,NA,TGTGCCAGCAGTTATTCAGGGTTAGGGACTGAAGCTTTCTTT,CASSYSGLGTEAFF
TRBJ2-7,NA,TRBV11-2,NA,TGTGCCAGCAGCCATCTTAAGGGGAACCACGAGCAGTACTTC,CASSHLKGNHEQYF
TRBJ1-1,NA,TRBV18,NA,TGTGCCAGCCAAGAGTCTGGTGAAGCTTTCTTT,CASQESGEAFF
TRBJ2-2,NA,TRBV27,NA,TGTGCCAGCGGCACTCAGACGGGTAGCACCGGGGAGCTGTTTTTT,CASGTQTGSTGELFF
TRBJ2-5,NA,TRBV6-5,NA,TGTGCCAGCAGTTACCGAGGTGGAGATCGGGAGACCCAGTACTTC,CASSYRGGDRETQYF
TRBJ2-2,NA,TRBV4-1,TRBD2,TGCGCCAGCAGCCAAGATTGGGAGGGATTGAACACCGGGGAGCTGTTTTTT,CASSQDWEGLNTGELFF
TRBJ1-5,NA,TRBV5-3,NA,TGTGCCAGAAGATCCGACAGGAATAGCAATCAGCCCCAGCATTTT,CARRSDRNSNQPQHF
TRBJ2-1,NA,TRBV5-1,TRBD2,TGCGCCAGCAGCTCGACTAGCGGGGGTGCCAATGAGCAGTTCTTC,CASSSTSGGANEQFF
TRBJ1-1,NA,TRBV7-6,NA,TGTGCCAGCAGCTTAGTACGGGGGGATGAAGCTTTCTTT,CASSLVRGDEAFF
TRBJ2-7,NA,TRBV29-1,NA,TGCAGCGCCGGGGACTTTTCCTACGAGCAGTACTTC,CSAGDFSYEQYF
TRBJ2-2,few,TRBV5-6,TRBD2,TGTGCCAGCAGTCATAGCGGGAGACGAGACACCGGGGAGCTGTTTTTT,CASSHSGRRDTGELFF
TRBJ2-1,NA,TRBV5-1,TRBD1,TGCGCCACGCTACAGGGGGCAGGATACAATGAGCAGTTCTTC,CATLQGAGYNEQFF
TRBJ1-5,NA,TRBV6-5,TRBD1,TGTGCCAGCAGACTCGACAGGGGGCCCAATCAGCCCCAGCATTTT,CASRLDRGPNQPQHF
TRBJ2-1,NA,TRBV2,TRBD2,TGTGCCAGCAGGGGACTAGCGGTTATCTCCTACAATGAGCAGTTCTTC,CASRGLAVISYNEQFF
TRBJ2-5,NA,TRBV2,TRBD2,TGTGCCAGCAGTGAGGCTAGCGGGAAGTTAGAGACCCAGTACTTC,CASSEASGKLETQYF